This T cell receptor beta chain derives from a study of T cell repertoires in cytomegalovirus infection. In TCRdb, the reads were re-called with MiXCR into one record per CDR3 protein. The repertoire holds about 920,000 distinct CDR3 sequences, with roughly 31% as singletons. This clonotype was counted a few times. Its antigen remains unknown. This CDR3 region has 14 residues. V lost 4 bases and J lost 5, with 14 bases in between. Per germline, CDR1 SEHNR and CDR2 FQNEAQ (reference sequence). This TCR was recovered from a human donor in good health (CMV status not recorded). Some clones in this sample may be carry-over from other donors' samples. This sample comprised cultured CD8+ T cells from PBMCs, obtained from culture after CMV antigen stimulation. This chain joins TRBV7-9 and TRBJ1-1; perhaps TRBD1 as D (6 bases). The CDR3 reads CASSSPQGITEAFF. In nucleotides, the CDR3 is TGTGCCAGCAGCTCCCCTCAGGGGATTACTGAAGCTTTCTTT.